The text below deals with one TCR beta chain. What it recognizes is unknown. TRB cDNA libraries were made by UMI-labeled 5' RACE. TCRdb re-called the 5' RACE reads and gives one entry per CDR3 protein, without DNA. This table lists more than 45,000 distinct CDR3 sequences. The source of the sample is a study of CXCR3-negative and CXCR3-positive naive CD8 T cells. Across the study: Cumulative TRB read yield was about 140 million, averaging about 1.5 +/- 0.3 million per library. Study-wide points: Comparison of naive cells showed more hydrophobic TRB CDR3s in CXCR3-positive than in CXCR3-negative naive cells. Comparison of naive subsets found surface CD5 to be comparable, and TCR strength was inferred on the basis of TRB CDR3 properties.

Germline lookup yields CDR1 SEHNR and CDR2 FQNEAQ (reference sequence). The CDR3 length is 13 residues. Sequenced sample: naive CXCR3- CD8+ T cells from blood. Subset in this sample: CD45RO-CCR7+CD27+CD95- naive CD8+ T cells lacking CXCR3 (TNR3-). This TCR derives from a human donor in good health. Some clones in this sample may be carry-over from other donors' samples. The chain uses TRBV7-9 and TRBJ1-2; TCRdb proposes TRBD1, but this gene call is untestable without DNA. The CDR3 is CASQETGSYGYTF.